Listed below are T cell receptor beta chains from one sample, sequenced in a study of response to subunit inactivated influenza vaccine. TCRdb fed the RT-PCR reads into MiXCR, producing one record per CDR3 protein. The table has more than 600,000 distinct CDR3 sequences, around a sixth seen once. The sample consisted of PBMCs from blood, taken around 5 days after vaccination. The receptors here all came from a man aged 45-60 years who received an inactivated influenza vaccine. CDR3s include the opening cysteine and the closing phenylalanine or tryptophan. Each record gives: V gene, J gene, clone size, D gene, CDR3 DNA, CDR3 protein. A D gene is named only where the DNA matches it firmly. Clone size is not always given. Where it is, it says once, few, many or a class for expanded clones.

TRBV10-3	TRBJ2-3	many	TRBD2	TGTGCCATCAGTGAGCCGGGACTAGCGGGGGGGTATACGCAGTATTTT	CAISEPGLAGGYTQYF
TRBV4-3	TRBJ2-7	few	TRBD1	TGCGCCAGCAGCCAAGAAGGGGACAGTCTCTACGAGCAGTACTTC	CASSQEGDSLYEQYF
TRBV20-1	TRBJ2-5	NA	TRBD1	TGCAGTGCCGGGACAGAACTCCAAGAGACCCAGTACTTC	CSAGTELQETQYF
TRBV19	TRBJ1-5	few	NA	TGTGCCAGTAGTTCTGGTTTACTCAATCAGCCCCAGCATTTT	CASSSGLLNQPQHF
TRBV29-1	TRBJ2-3	few	NA	TGCAGCGCCACGACACTCCGCGGAGATACGCAGTATTTT	CSATTLRGDTQYF
TRBV20-1	TRBJ2-3	NA	TRBD2	TGCAGTGCTAGTGATGTGGCGGGAGGGCCGGGAGATACGCAGTATTTT	CSASDVAGGPGDTQYF
TRBV6-5	TRBJ2-2	many	TRBD2	TGTGCCAGCAGTTACTCGATGCTAGCGGGAGTACCGGGGGAGCTGTTTTTT	CASSYSMLAGVPGELFF
TRBV7-7	TRBJ2-7	NA	TRBD2	TGTGCCAGCAGCTTAGCTAGCGGGAGCCCCAGCTACGAGCAGTACTTC	CASSLASGSPSYEQYF
TRBV7-2	TRBJ2-7	few	NA	TGTGCCAGCAGCCGCGTCTTACAGGACTGGGGGAAGGAGCAGTACTTC	CASSRVLQDWGKEQYF
TRBV7-2	TRBJ2-7	few	NA	TGTGCCAGCAACCGACCGGGTCTGAGCTCCTACGAGCAGTACTTC	CASNRPGLSSYEQYF
TRBV27	TRBJ1-5	NA	NA	TGTGCCAGCAGTTTAAGGGGGGGCAGTTATAGCAATCAGCCCCAGCATTTT	CASSLRGGSYSNQPQHF
TRBV3-1	TRBJ1-6	few	NA	TGTGCCAGCAGCCAAGATCTCGGGGTTCGATCACCCCTCCACTTT	CASSQDLGVRSPLHF
TRBV20-1	TRBJ2-1	few	NA	TGCAGTGCTGCCAGGAGAGGGAGCTCCTACAATGAGCAGTTCTTC	CSAARRGSSYNEQFF
TRBV24-1	TRBJ2-2	many	TRBD1	TGTGCCACCAGTAATTCCTGGACAGGGTACACCGGGGAGCTGTTTTTT	CATSNSWTGYTGELFF
TRBV7-8	TRBJ2-1	NA	NA	TGTGCCAGCAGCTTAGCCAGGGAGTCGTACAATGAGCAGTTCTTC	CASSLARESYNEQFF
TRBV30	TRBJ1-2	NA	NA	TGTGCCTGGAGTGGACCGGGCGGAGGGGGATATGGCTACACCTTC	CAWSGPGGGGYGYTF
TRBV15	TRBJ2-1	NA	TRBD2	TGTGCCACCAGCAGAATCGGGACTAGCGGACAGCAGTTCTTC	CATSRIGTSGQQFF
TRBV12-3/TRBV12-4	TRBJ1-1	many	NA	TGTGCCAGCAGTTTAGGTCAGAGTGAAGCTTTCTTT	CASSLGQSEAFF
TRBV2	TRBJ1-1	few	NA	TGTGCCAGCAGATTACAACTGAACACTGAAGCTTTCTTT	CASRLQLNTEAFF
TRBV3-1	TRBJ2-6	NA	NA	TGTGCCAGCAGCCAAGATCGGTCTCTGACCTCTGGGGCCAACGTCCTGACTTTC	CASSQDRSLTSGANVLTF
TRBV28	TRBJ1-1	few	NA	TGTGCCACCACCTCGGGGGCTGAAGCTTTCTTT	CATTSGAEAFF
TRBV20-1	TRBJ1-1	NA	NA	TGCAGTGCTCACCCCCAGGGTCTGAACACTGAAGCTTTCTTT	CSAHPQGLNTEAFF
TRBV27	TRBJ2-7	NA	TRBD2	TGTGCCAGCAGTCGGGGGGGGACAAACTCCTACGAGCAGTACTTC	CASSRGGTNSYEQYF
TRBV12-3/TRBV12-4	TRBJ2-1	few	NA	TGTGCCAGCAGGAACGGTGGAAATGAGCAGTTCTTC	CASRNGGNEQFF
TRBV10-3	TRBJ2-7	few	NA	TGTGCCATCAGTGACGCTGGGCAGGGGCACTACGAGCAGTACTTC	CAISDAGQGHYEQYF
TRBV6-5	TRBJ1-2	NA	TRBD1	TGTGCCAGCAGTTACCCCCCGATCGGGACAGGGAACTATGGCTACACCTTC	CASSYPPIGTGNYGYTF
TRBV29-1	TRBJ2-7	few	TRBD1	TGCAGCGTTGAAGGACAGGGGGCCCTCTACGAGCAGTACTTC	CSVEGQGALYEQYF
TRBV12-3/TRBV12-4	TRBJ1-3	once	NA	TGTGCCGGGCGGAGGGGTGCCTCTGGAAACACCATATATTTT	CAGRRGASGNTIYF
TRBV5-1	TRBJ2-7	NA	TRBD1	TGCGCCAGCAGCCCTGTCGGACAGGGGAGAGAGCAGTACTTC	CASSPVGQGREQYF